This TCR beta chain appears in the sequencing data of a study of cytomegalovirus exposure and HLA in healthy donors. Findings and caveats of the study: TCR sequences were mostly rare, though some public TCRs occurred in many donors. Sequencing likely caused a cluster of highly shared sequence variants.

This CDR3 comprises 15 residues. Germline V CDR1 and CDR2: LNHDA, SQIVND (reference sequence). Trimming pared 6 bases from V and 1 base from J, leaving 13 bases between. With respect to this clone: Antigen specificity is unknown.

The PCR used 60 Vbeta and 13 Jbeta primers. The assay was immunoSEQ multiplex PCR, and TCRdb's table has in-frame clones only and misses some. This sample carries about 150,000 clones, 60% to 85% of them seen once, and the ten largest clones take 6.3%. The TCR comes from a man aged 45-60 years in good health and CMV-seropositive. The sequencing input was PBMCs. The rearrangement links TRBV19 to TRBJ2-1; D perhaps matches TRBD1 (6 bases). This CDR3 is CASRYRVTSYNEQFF. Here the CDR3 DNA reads TGTGCCAGTAGATACAGGGTTACGTCCTACAATGAGCAGTTCTTC.